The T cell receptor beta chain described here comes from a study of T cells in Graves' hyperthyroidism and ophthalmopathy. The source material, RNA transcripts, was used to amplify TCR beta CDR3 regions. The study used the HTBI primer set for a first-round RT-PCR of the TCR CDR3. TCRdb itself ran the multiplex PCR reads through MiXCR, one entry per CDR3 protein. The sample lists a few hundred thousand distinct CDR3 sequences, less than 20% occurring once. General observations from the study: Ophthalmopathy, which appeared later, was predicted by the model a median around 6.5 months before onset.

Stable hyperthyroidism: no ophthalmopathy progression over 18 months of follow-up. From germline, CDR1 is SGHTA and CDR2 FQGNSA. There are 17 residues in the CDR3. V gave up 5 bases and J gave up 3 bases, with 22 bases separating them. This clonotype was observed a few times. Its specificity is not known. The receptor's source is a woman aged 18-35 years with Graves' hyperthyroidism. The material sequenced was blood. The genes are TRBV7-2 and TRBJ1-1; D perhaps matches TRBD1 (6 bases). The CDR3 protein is CASSIPLQGRWDTEAFF. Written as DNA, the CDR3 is TGTGCCAGCAGCATACCTTTACAGGGCCGTTGGGACACTGAAGCTTTCTTT.